This passage covers 30 T cell receptor beta chains from one sample sequenced in a study of T cell changes during pregnancy in multiple sclerosis. Assay used: immunoSEQ multiplex PCR; TCRdb lists only in-frame clones, some missing. In the table there are about 79,000 clones, under 95% of which are singletons. The sample was CD4+ T cells from peripheral blood mononuclear cells, taken in the second trimester of pregnancy. These receptors all stem from a female donor with multiple sclerosis, enrolled in a pregnancy study.

This chain connects TRBV4-3 to TRBJ1-6; maybe TRBD1 (6 bases). Per the germline V gene, CDR1 is LGHNA and CDR2 is YSLEER. The CDR3 contains 16 residues. V was cut by 7 bases and J by 8 bases, with 21 bases left in between. The CDR3 loop reads CASKTTSTGTDSPLHF. As DNA, the CDR3 is TGCGCCAGCAAAACCACCTCCACAGGGACGGATTCACCCCTCCACTTT.

The rearrangement joins TRBV5-1 to TRBJ2-5, with D possibly TRBD2 on 6 matching bases. CDR3 length: 15 residues. CDR1 and CDR2 (germline): SGHRS, YFSETQ. V was shortened by 1 base and J by 3 bases, with 13 bases between the two germline ends. The CDR3 sequence: CASSLRAGGEETQYF. CDR3 in DNA: TGCGCCAGCAGCTTGAGAGCGGGCGGCGAAGAGACCCAGTACTTC.

The chain employs TRBV29-1 and TRBJ1-3; a weak D match, TRBD1 (6 bases). Per germline, CDR1 SQVTM and CDR2 ANQGSEA. The CDR3 length is 13 residues. V lost 3 bases, J lost 8 bases, and 14 bases lay in between. The CDR3 nucleotides read TGCAGCGTTGATTTGGGCAGGGGTGACACCATATATTTT. As protein: CSVDLGRGDTIYF.

This sequence joins TRBV5-5 and TRBJ2-7, with 7 bases that match TRBD2. This CDR3 spans 14 amino acids. Germline assignment: CDR1 SGHKS and CDR2 YYEKEE (reference sequence). Losses at the gene ends were 2 bases for V and 0 bases for J; bases not matched to a gene: 2. CDR3 region: CASSFSGDSYEQYF. CDR3 DNA sequence: TGTGCCAGCAGCTTCAGCGGGGACTCCTACGAGCAGTACTTC.

In this sample, this clone turned up once. The chain links TRBV19 to TRBJ1-6, with 7 positions matching TRBD1. Looked up from germline, CDR1 is LNHDA and CDR2 is SQIVND (reference sequence). V lost 6 bases, J lost 7 bases, and 6 bases stayed unmatched. The CDR3 loop spans 14 amino acids. In nucleotides, the CDR3 is TGTGCCAGTAGCGGACAGGCAATAAATTCACCCCTCCACTTT. Translating gives CASSGQAINSPLHF. Complete variable domain (other parts from reference TRBV19 and TRBJ1-6): DGGITQSPKYLFRKEGQNVTLSCEQNLNHDAMYWYRQDPGQGLRLIYYSQIVNDFQKGDIAEGYSVSREKKESFPLTVTSAQKNPTAFYLCASSGQAINSPLHFGNGTRLTVT.

This clone has just one count. The gene calls are TRBV30 and TRBJ1-2; D is possibly TRBD1 (6 bases). The germline V gene encodes CDR1 GTSNPN and CDR2 SVGIG (reference sequence). The CDR3 runs 16 residues. V was trimmed by 0 bases and J by 2 bases, leaving 16 bases between them. For the CDR3, the DNA is TGTGCCTGGAGTGTAACCCTCAGGGGTCGAAACTATGGCTACACCTTC. Translated, it gives CAWSVTLRGRNYGYTF.

The chain couples TRBV7-8 to TRBJ1-2, with TRBD1 identical over 9 bases. Looked up from germline, CDR1 is SGHVS and CDR2 is FQNEAQ. The V segment lost 5 bases and the J segment 1 base; nucleotides outside the gene matches: 2. This CDR3 region has 14 residues. The chain's CDR3 is CASSGDRVNYGYTF. Written as DNA, the CDR3 is TGTGCCAGCAGCGGGGACAGGGTTAACTATGGCTACACCTTC.

This chain links TRBV13 with TRBJ2-1, with D perhaps TRBD2 (5 bases). The CDR3 covers 17 residues. The V end lost 2 bases, the J end lost 0 bases, and 14 bases lay between the germline ends. Germline CDR1 is PRHDT and CDR2 is FYEKMQ (reference sequence). CDR3 nucleotide sequence: TGTGCCAGCAGCTTAAATACGGGAAAGAGCTCCTACAATGAGCAGTTCTTC. Protein sequence: CASSLNTGKSSYNEQFF.

The V gene is TRBV10-3, the J gene TRBJ2-7; D possibly corresponds to TRBD2 (5 bases). CDR1 and CDR2 from the germline V gene are ENHRY and SYGVKD. Trimming stripped 9 bases from V and 1 base from J, with 19 bases between. The CDR3 covers 15 residues. The CDR3 loop reads CAIRKSVLGSYEQYF. The DNA of the CDR3 is TGTGCCATTCGTAAATCAGTACTAGGTTCCTACGAGCAGTACTTC.

This clone was seen just once. The rearrangement joins TRBV2 to TRBJ1-5; D possibly corresponds to TRBD1 (5 bases). Germline V gene sequence: CDR1 SNHLY, CDR2 FYNNEI. The CDR3 has 14 amino acids. Trimming removed 4 bases from V and 5 bases from J, with 12 bases in between. The CDR3 here is CASSVRGGDQPQHF. CDR3 coding DNA: TGTGCCAGCAGTGTGAGGGGAGGTGATCAGCCCCAGCATTTT.

This clone was recorded only once. This chain links TRBV19 with TRBJ2-7; a possible D gene is TRBD1 (6 bases). The CDR3 runs 13 residues. V dropped 4 bases and J dropped 2 bases, with 9 bases sitting between them. Per germline, CDR1 LNHDA and CDR2 SQIVND (reference sequence). The CDR3, as DNA: TGTGCCAGTAGTAGGGGGCTAACCTACGAGCAGTACTTC. Protein sequence: CASSRGLTYEQYF.

This sequence joins TRBV7-9 and TRBJ2-4, with TRBD1 as a possible D gene (6 bases). The CDR3 is 14 amino acids. The germline V gene encodes CDR1 SEHNR and CDR2 FQNEAQ (reference sequence). Trimming left V 5 bases short and J 2 bases short, with 10 bases between. The CDR3 nucleotides are TGTGCCAGCAGCATACAGGGACCCAAAAACATTCAGTACTTC. This gives the protein CASSIQGPKNIQYF.

This chain links TRBV19 with TRBJ2-1; a weak D match, TRBD1 (5 bases). The V end was cut by 6 bases, the J end by 0 bases, with 12 bases between. The CDR3 length is 15 residues. Germline CDR1 reads LNHDA; CDR2 reads SQIVND (reference sequence). The CDR3 DNA sequence: TGTGCCAGTAGCTTCCGAGGACACTCCTACAATGAGCAGTTCTTC. Residues: CASSFRGHSYNEQFF.

CDR3 residues: CASSIFNQPQHF. The CDR3 bases are TGTGCCAGTAGTATCTTCAATCAGCCCCAGCATTTT. The rearrangement uses TRBV19 and TRBJ1-5, with D unresolved. The CDR3 spans 12 residues. Trimming stripped 3 bases from V and 3 bases from J, with 3 bases between. Germline assignment: CDR1 LNHDA and CDR2 SQIVND (reference sequence). The whole variable domain, remainder taken from reference TRBV19 and TRBJ1-5, is DGGITQSPKYLFRKEGQNVTLSCEQNLNHDAMYWYRQDPGQGLRLIYYSQIVNDFQKGDIAEGYSVSREKKESFPLTVTSAQKNPTAFYLCASSIFNQPQHFGDGTRLSIL.

The chain has TRBV18 and TRBJ1-6; TRBD1 is a possible D gene (5 bases). Germline CDR1 and CDR2: KGHSH and LQKENI. The CDR3 loop spans 13 amino acids. Trimming pared 4 bases from V and 8 bases from J, leaving 9 bases between. The CDR3: CASSLAGDSPLHF. In nucleotides, the CDR3 is TGTGCCAGCTCACTCGCGGGGGATTCACCCCTCCACTTT.

This clone has just a few counts. The gene calls are TRBV30 and TRBJ1-1, with TRBD1 as a possible D gene (6 bases). From germline, CDR1 is GTSNPN and CDR2 SVGIG (reference sequence). Deletions cut 4 bases from V and 0 bases from J, with 15 bases between. The CDR3 is 15 residues long. CDR3 in DNA: TGTGCCTGGATCAATACCGGGACATTGAACACTGAAGCTTTCTTT. Its translation: CAWINTGTLNTEAFF.

V and J are TRBV7-3 and TRBJ2-2, with TRBD2 identical over 8 bases. CDR3 length equals 15 residues. Germline V CDR1 and CDR2: SGHTA, FQGTGA. Trimming removed 1 base from V and 6 bases from J; junction bases left unmatched: 4. The CDR3, as DNA: TGTGCCAGCAGCTTAAAGGGACTAGGATCCGGGGAGCTGTTTTTT. It is translated as CASSLKGLGSGELFF. Complete variable domain (other parts from reference TRBV7-3 and TRBJ2-2): GAGVSQTPSNKVTEKGKYVELRCDPISGHTALYWYRQSLGQGPEFLIYFQGTGAADDSGLPNDRFFAVRPEGSVSTLKIQRTERGDSAVYLCASSLKGLGSGELFFGEGSRLTVL.

In its sample, this clone was seen once. The chain links TRBV28 to TRBJ2-5; D may be TRBD1 (5 bases). Germline V lookup: CDR1 MDHEN, CDR2 SYDVKM. V lost 3 bases and J lost 1, with 9 bases in between. This CDR3 comprises 14 residues. CDR3 protein: CASSLVRVQETQYF. CDR3 coding DNA: TGTGCCAGCAGTTTGGTCAGGGTCCAAGAGACCCAGTACTTC.

The chain combines TRBV6-1 with TRBJ1-5, with D possibly being TRBD1 (6 bases). This CDR3 contains 15 residues. CDR1 and CDR2 from the germline V gene are MNHNS and SASEGT. Trimming left V 6 bases short and J 2 bases short, with 14 bases between. CDR3 nucleotide sequence: TGTGCCAGCAGATTACAGGGTTATGGCAATCAGCCCCAGCATTTT. Translating gives CASRLQGYGNQPQHF.

The chain links TRBV19 to TRBJ2-7, with a weak D call TRBD2 (6 bases). The CDR3 is made up of 14 amino acids. Germline assignment: CDR1 LNHDA and CDR2 SQIVND (reference sequence). Trimming removed 3 bases at V and 6 bases at J, with 15 bases between. The CDR3 coding sequence is TGTGCCAGTAGTATTGGGGACTTCAGGGTCGAGCAGTACTTC. Protein product: CASSIGDFRVEQYF.

This clone showed up just once. The chain combines TRBV6-1 with TRBJ2-7, with a weak D call TRBD1 (5 bases). Germline V gene data show CDR1 as MNHNS and CDR2 as SASEGT. V was cut by 6 bases and J by 5 bases, with 11 bases left in between. This CDR3 is built from 12 residues. The CDR3 nucleotides read TGTGCCAGCAGAGACAGCTTTAACGAGCAGTACTTC. It codes for CASRDSFNEQYF.

This clone was detected once. This rearrangement joins TRBV11-3 to TRBJ2-3; the match to TRBD2 covers 9 bases. The CDR3 totals 15 residues. In germline, CDR1 is SGHNT, CDR2 YENEEA. Unmatched junction bases numbered 9, after V lost 2 bases and J lost 9 bases. CDR3 residues: CASSLRGAAGGTQYF. The DNA of the CDR3 is TGTGCCAGCAGCTTACGGGGGGCTGCGGGAGGGACGCAGTATTTT. The full variable domain, rest sourced from reference TRBV11-3 and TRBJ2-3, is EAGVVQSPRYKIIEKKQPVAFWCNPISGHNTLYWYLQNLGQGPELLIRYENEEAVDDSQLPKDRFSAERLKGVDSTLKIQPAELGDSAVYLCASSLRGAAGGTQYFGPGTRLTVL.

The J gene is TRBJ1-4, the V gene TRBV11-2; D is perhaps TRBD1 (5 bases). Trimming took off 0 bases at V and 8 bases at J, with 7 bases between the two ends. Germline CDR1 SGHAT, CDR2 FQNNGV. CDR3 size: 13 residues. The DNA for the CDR3 is TGTGCCAGCAGCTTAGACGGGGGAGAAAAACTGTTTTTT. The encoded protein is CASSLDGGEKLFF.

The genes are TRBV2 and TRBJ2-7, with TRBD1 as a possible D gene (6 bases). V was shortened by 7 bases and J by 4 bases, with 14 bases between the two germline ends. The CDR3 is made up of 13 amino acids. Germline values: CDR1 SNHLY, CDR2 FYNNEI. This chain's CDR3 is CASKQGLRYEQYF. For the CDR3, the DNA is TGTGCCAGCAAACAGGGCCTGCGGTACGAGCAGTACTTC.

This chain links TRBV9 with TRBJ2-5; D not certain. CDR1 and CDR2 (germline): SGDLS, YYNGEE. Trimming removed 8 bases from V and 5 bases from J, with 16 bases in between. The CDR3 runs to 13 residues. This CDR3 reads CASTDGVRETQYF. Here the CDR3 DNA reads TGTGCCAGTACCGACGGTGTCAGGGAGACCCAGTACTTC.

The table lists this clone with a few counts. The rearrangement uses TRBV6-5 and TRBJ1-2; 8 nucleotides agree with TRBD1. Germline trimming cut 2 bases from V and 5 bases from J; bases unmatched to any gene: 7. Germline-derived CDR1 and CDR2 are MNHEY and SVGAGI. CDR3 length: 15 amino acids. CDR3 amino acids: CASSYRGTGRYGYTF. In DNA form, the CDR3 reads TGTGCCAGCAGTTACCGAGGGACAGGCCGATATGGCTACACCTTC.

The chain uses TRBV19 and TRBJ2-2; 11 bases align to TRBD2. V shed 6 bases, J shed 2 bases, and the junction held 2 bases outside the gene matches. CDR3 length equals 15 residues. Germline V CDR1 and CDR2: LNHDA, SQIVND (reference sequence). The CDR3 DNA sequence: TGTGCCAGTAGGACTAGCGGGGTAAACACCGGGGAGCTGTTTTTT. Translating gives CASRTSGVNTGELFF.

This clone was seen just once. The chain links TRBV5-6 to TRBJ1-4; possibly TRBD1 for D (6 bases). This CDR3 spans 16 amino acids. With 3 bases removed from V and 5 bases from J, the gap between germline ends came to 17 bases. The germline CDR1 and CDR2 sequences are SGHDT and YYEEEE. The CDR3, as DNA: TGTGCCAGCAGCTCCCTGGGGGGGGCGATCAATGAAAAACTGTTTTTT. It translates to CASSSLGGAINEKLFF.

This clone was seen a single time. The genes are TRBV30 and TRBJ1-6; D is undetermined. CDR3 length: 17 amino acids. The germline V gene encodes CDR1 GTSNPN and CDR2 SVGIG (reference sequence). The germline V and J ends were trimmed by 4 bases and 0 bases, with 16 bases remaining between them. The CDR3, as DNA: TGTGCCTGGAATAGCGGGCGGATAAGCTCCTATAATTCACCCCTCCACTTT. This translates into CAWNSGRISSYNSPLHF.

This clone is a singleton in its sample. V is TRBV12-5 and J is TRBJ2-7; 9 bases align to TRBD2. The CDR3 contains 19 residues. Germline V gene data show CDR1 as LGHNT and CDR2 as FRNRAP. V was pared by 0 bases and J by 2 bases, with 14 bases of the junction left unmatched. The CDR3 sequence is CASGLVIAVEAGGPYEQYF. CDR3 in DNA: TGTGCTAGTGGTTTGGTAATAGCTGTTGAGGCGGGGGGGCCCTACGAGCAGTACTTC.